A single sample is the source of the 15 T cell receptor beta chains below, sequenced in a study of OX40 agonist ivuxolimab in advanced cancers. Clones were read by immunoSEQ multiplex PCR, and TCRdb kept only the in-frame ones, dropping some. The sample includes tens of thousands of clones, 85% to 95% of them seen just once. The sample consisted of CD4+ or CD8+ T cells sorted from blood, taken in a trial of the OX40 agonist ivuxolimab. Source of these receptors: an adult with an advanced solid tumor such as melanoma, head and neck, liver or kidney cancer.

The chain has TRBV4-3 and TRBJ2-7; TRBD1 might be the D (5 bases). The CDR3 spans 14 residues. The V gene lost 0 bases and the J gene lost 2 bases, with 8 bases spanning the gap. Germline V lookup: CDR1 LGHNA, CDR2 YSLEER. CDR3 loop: CASSQDSGTYEQYF. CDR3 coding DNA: TGCGCCAGCAGCCAAGATTCAGGGACCTACGAGCAGTACTTC.

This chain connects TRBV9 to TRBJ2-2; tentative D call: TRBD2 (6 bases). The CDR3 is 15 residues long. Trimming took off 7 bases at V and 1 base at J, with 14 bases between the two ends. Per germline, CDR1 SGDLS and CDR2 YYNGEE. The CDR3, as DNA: TGTGCCAGCCCCCCCACGCGGGAGAACACCGGGGAGCTGTTTTTT. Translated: CASPPTRENTGELFF.

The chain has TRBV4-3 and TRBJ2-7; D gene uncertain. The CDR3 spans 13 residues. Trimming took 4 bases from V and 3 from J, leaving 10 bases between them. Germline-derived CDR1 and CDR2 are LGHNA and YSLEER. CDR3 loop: CASSRNLHYEQYF. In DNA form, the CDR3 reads TGCGCCAGCAGCCGAAACTTGCACTACGAGCAGTACTTC.

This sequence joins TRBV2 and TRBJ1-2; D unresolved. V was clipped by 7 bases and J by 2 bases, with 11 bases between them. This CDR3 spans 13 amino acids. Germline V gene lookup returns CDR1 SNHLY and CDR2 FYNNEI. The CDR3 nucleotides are TGTGCCAGCATCGAAGGGCGGAACTATGGCTACACCTTC. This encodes CASIEGRNYGYTF.

The CDR3 sequence: CASSTSGDTQYF. CDR3 in DNA: TGTGCCAGCAGTACTAGCGGTGATACGCAGTATTTT. The chain combines TRBV6-1 with TRBJ2-3; TRBD2 aligns across 8 bases. Trimming at V came to 5 bases and at J to 6 bases, leaving 1 base not matched to a gene. The CDR3 is 12 amino acids. Germline V lookup: CDR1 MNHNS, CDR2 SASEGT.

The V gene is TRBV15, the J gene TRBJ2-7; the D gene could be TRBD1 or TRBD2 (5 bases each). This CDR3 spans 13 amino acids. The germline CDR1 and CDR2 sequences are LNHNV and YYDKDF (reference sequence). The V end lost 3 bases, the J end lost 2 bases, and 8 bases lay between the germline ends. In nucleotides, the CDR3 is TGTGCCACCAGCAGGGGACCCGCCTACGAGCAGTACTTC. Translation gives CATSRGPAYEQYF.

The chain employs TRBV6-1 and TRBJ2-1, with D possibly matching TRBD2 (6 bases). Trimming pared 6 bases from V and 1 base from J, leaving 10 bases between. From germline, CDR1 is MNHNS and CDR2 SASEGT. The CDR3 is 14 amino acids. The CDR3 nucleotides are TGTGCCAGCAGCTTGGGGGGTTCCTACAATGAGCAGTTCTTC. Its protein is CASSLGGSYNEQFF.

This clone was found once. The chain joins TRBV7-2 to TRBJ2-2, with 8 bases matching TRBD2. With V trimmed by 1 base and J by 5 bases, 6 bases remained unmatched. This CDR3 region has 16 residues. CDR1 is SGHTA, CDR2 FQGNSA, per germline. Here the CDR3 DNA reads TGTGCCAGCAGCTTAGGCCTAGCGGGTGTTACCGGGGAGCTGTTTTTT. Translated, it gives CASSLGLAGVTGELFF.

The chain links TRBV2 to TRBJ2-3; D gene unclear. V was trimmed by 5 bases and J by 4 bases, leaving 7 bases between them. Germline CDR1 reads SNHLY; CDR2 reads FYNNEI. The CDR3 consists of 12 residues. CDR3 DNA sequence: TGTGCCAGCAGTCGCGTTTCAGATACGCAGTATTTT. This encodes CASSRVSDTQYF. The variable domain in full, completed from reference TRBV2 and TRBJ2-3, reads EPEVTQTPSHQVTQMGQEVILRCVPISNHLYFYWYRQILGQKVEFLVSFYNNEISEKSEIFDDQFSVERPDGSNFTLKIRSTKLEDSAMYFCASSRVSDTQYFGPGTRLTVL.

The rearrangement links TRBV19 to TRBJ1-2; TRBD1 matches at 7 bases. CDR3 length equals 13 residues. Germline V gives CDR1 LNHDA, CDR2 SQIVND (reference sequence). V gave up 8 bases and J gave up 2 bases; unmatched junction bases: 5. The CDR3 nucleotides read TGTGCCAGTGTCCGGGACAGCAACTATGGCTACACCTTC. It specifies CASVRDSNYGYTF.

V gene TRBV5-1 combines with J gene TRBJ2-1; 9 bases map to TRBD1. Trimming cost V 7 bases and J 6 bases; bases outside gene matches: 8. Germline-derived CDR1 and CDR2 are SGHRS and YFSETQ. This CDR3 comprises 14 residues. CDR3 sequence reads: CASAWTGASNEQFF. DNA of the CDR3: TGCGCCAGCGCGTGGACAGGGGCGTCCAATGAGCAGTTCTTC.

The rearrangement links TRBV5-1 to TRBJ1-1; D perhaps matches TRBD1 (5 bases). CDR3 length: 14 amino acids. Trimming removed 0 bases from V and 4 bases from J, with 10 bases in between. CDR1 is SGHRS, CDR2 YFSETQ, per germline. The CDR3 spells CASSLDQGGTEAFF. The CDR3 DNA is TGCGCCAGCAGCTTGGACCAGGGCGGCACTGAAGCTTTCTTT.

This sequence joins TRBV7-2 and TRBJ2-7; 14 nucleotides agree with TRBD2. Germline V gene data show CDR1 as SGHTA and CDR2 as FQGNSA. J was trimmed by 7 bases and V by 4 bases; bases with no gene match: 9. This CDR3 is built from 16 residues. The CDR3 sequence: CASSSPGLAGGREQYF. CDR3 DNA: TGTGCCAGCAGCTCCCCCGGACTAGCGGGAGGACGGGAGCAGTACTTC.

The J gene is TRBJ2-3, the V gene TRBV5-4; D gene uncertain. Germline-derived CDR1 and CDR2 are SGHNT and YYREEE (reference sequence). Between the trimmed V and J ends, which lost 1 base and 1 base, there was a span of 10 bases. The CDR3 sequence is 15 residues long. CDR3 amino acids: CASSLRGTGTDTQYF. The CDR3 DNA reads TGTGCCAGCAGCTTGCGCGGAACAGGCACAGATACGCAGTATTTT.

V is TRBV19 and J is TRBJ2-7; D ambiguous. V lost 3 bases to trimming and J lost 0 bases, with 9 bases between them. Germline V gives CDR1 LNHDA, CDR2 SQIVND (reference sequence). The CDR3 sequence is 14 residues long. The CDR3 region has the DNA TGTGCCAGTAGTATTTATGTAAACTCCTACGAGCAGTACTTC. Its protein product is CASSIYVNSYEQYF.